Following are 27 T cell receptor beta chains from one sample sequenced in a study of blood T cell repertoires in COVID-19. Produced via immunoSEQ multiplex PCR; TCRdb's table is partial and in-frame only. The table shows over 200,000 clones, with approximately 83% occurring only once. Sequencing was done on a sample of peripheral blood. The receptor set was obtained from a woman under 40 with COVID-19, enrolled during active disease.

The rearrangement joins TRBV30 to TRBJ1-2; a weak D match, TRBD1 (6 bases). CDR1 and CDR2 from the germline V gene are GTSNPN and SVGIG (reference sequence). Trimming removed 3 bases from V and 5 bases from J, with 16 bases in between. CDR3 length: 14 amino acids. The CDR3 loop reads CAWSSIGTNYGYTF. Here the CDR3 DNA reads TGTGCCTGGAGCTCTATTGGGACAAATTATGGCTACACCTTC.

The chain recombines TRBV29-1 with TRBJ1-2; D ambiguous. The V and J ends lost 6 bases and 6 bases respectively, with 11 bases between them. The germline V gene encodes CDR1 SQVTM and CDR2 ANQGSEA. The length of the CDR3 is 11 residues. The CDR3 bases are TGCAGCGTCCTCGAGCCTAATGGCTACACCTTC. Amino acids: CSVLEPNGYTF.

V and J are TRBV6-2 or TRBV6-3 and TRBJ1-1; no clear D gene. Germline CDR1 and CDR2: MNHEY and SVGEGT. CDR3 size: 14 residues. Trimming took 0 bases from V and 4 from J, leaving 9 bases between them. The chain's CDR3 is CASSYSTAATEAFF. The CDR3 DNA sequence: TGTGCCAGCAGTTACTCGACCGCGGCCACTGAAGCTTTCTTT.

The rearrangement links TRBV28 to TRBJ2-2, with D perhaps matching TRBD1 (6 bases). Looked up from germline, CDR1 is MDHEN and CDR2 is SYDVKM. V was trimmed by 2 bases and J by 4 bases, leaving 8 bases between them. This CDR3 is 14 amino acids long. CDR3 in DNA: TGTGCCAGCAGTTTAGTAGGGGGCACCGGGGAGCTGTTTTTT. The encoded protein is CASSLVGGTGELFF. Full variable domain (missing parts from reference TRBV28 and TRBJ2-2): DVKVTQSSRYLVKRTGEKVFLECVQDMDHENMFWYRQDPGLGLRLIYFSYDVKMKEKGDIPEGYSVSREKKERFSLILESASTNQTSMYLCASSLVGGTGELFFGEGSRLTVL.

The chain joins TRBV9 to TRBJ1-2; D uncertain. The length of the CDR3 is 15 residues. Trimming left V 0 bases short and J 5 bases short, with 14 bases between. Germline values: CDR1 SGDLS, CDR2 YYNGEE. The CDR3 nucleotides read TGTGCCAGCAGCGTAGGAGAGGGTACCAGGTATGGCTACACCTTC. Amino acid sequence: CASSVGEGTRYGYTF.

On this clone itself: At the DNA level, this CDR3 is encoded by other sequences in the same sample as well. The gene calls are TRBV5-1 and TRBJ2-1, with 8 nucleotides matching TRBD2. CDR1 is SGHRS, CDR2 YFSETQ, per germline. V lost 1 base to trimming and J lost 4 bases; unmatched junction nucleotides: 4. This CDR3 spans 15 amino acids. The CDR3 DNA reads as TGCGCCAGCAGCTTGAGAACTAGCGGTTACAATGAGCAGTTCTTC. Protein sequence: CASSLRTSGYNEQFF.

This clone was seen more than once but under ten times. The CDR3 nucleotides are TGCGCCAGCAGAGCCGACAGCTTTAACACCGGGGAGCTGTTTTTT. This encodes CASRADSFNTGELFF. This chain joins TRBV5-1 and TRBJ2-2; perhaps TRBD1 as D (5 bases). This CDR3 is 15 amino acids long. Germline CDR1 and CDR2: SGHRS and YFSETQ. With 5 bases removed from V and 2 bases from J, the gap between germline ends came to 13 bases.

The rearrangement joins TRBV28 to TRBJ1-6; 8 nucleotides line up with TRBD1. Trimming removed 6 bases from V and 3 bases from J; junction bases left unmatched: 4. The V gene's germline CDR1 is MDHEN and CDR2 SYDVKM. This CDR3 is built from 15 residues. DNA for the CDR3: TGTGCCAGCAGCGGACAGGGCCTCTATAATTCACCCCTCCACTTT. As protein: CASSGQGLYNSPLHF. The variable domain in full, completed from reference TRBV28 and TRBJ1-6, reads DVKVTQSSRYLVKRTGEKVFLECVQDMDHENMFWYRQDPGLGLRLIYFSYDVKMKEKGDIPEGYSVSREKKERFSLILESASTNQTSMYLCASSGQGLYNSPLHFGNGTRLTVT.

The chain has TRBV19 and TRBJ1-1; D not resolved. CDR3 length: 13 residues. CDR1 is LNHDA, CDR2 SQIVND, per germline (reference sequence). V lost 3 bases, J lost 11 bases, and 16 bases lay in between. The DNA of the CDR3 is TGTGCCAGTAGTATCGGTTCCGGGAACGAGGCTTTCTTT. It is translated as CASSIGSGNEAFF.

The rearrangement joins TRBV5-4 to TRBJ1-2, with 8 bases fitting TRBD1. Germline V CDR1 and CDR2: SGHNT, YYREEE (reference sequence). The CDR3 runs to 15 residues. V lost 0 bases to trimming and J lost 4 bases; unmatched junction nucleotides: 5. Here the CDR3 DNA reads TGTGCCAGCAGCTTGGGACGAGGACAGGGCTATGGCTACACCTTC. The encoded protein is CASSLGRGQGYGYTF. The full variable domain, in which reference TRBV5-4 and TRBJ1-2 provide the parts outside the CDR3, is ETGVTQSPTHLIKTRGQQVTLRCSSQSGHNTVSWYQQALGQGPQFIFQYYREEENGRGNFPPRFSGLQFPNYSSELNVNALELDDSALYLCASSLGRGQGYGYTFGSGTRLTVV.

The chain couples TRBV18 to TRBJ1-4; D unresolved. This CDR3 has 16 residues. V lost 5 bases, J lost 8 bases, and 21 bases lay in between. Germline V gene lookup returns CDR1 KGHSH and CDR2 LQKENI. Here the CDR3 DNA reads TGTGCCAGCTCAGCTAGGACTGCATCCCGAGCCGAAAAACTGTTTTTT. Translation gives CASSARTASRAEKLFF.

The chain joins TRBV5-1 to TRBJ2-7; the match to TRBD2 covers 7 bases. V dropped 5 bases and J dropped 7; count of bases not matched to a gene: 12. CDR1 and CDR2 (germline): SGHRS, YFSETQ. The CDR3 length is 14 residues. The CDR3 spells CASRPEAGVQEQYF. In DNA form, the CDR3 reads TGCGCCAGCAGACCTGAGGCGGGAGTGCAGGAGCAGTACTTC. The full variable domain, with the rest looked up from reference TRBV5-1 and TRBJ2-7, is KAGVTQTPRYLIKTRGQQVTLSCSPISGHRSVSWYQQTPGQGLQFLFEYFSETQRNKGNFPGRFSGRQFSNSRSEMNVSTLELGDSALYLCASRPEAGVQEQYFGPGTRLTVT.

The J gene is TRBJ2-3, the V gene TRBV30; TRBD1 agrees at 8 bases. CDR1 and CDR2 from the germline V gene are GTSNPN and SVGIG (reference sequence). Trimming took 5 bases from V and 2 from J; bases not matched to a gene: 3. The CDR3 runs 13 residues. The CDR3 nucleotides read TGTGCCTGGGACAGGGGATCCACAGATACGCAGTATTTT. Protein product: CAWDRGSTDTQYF.

V usage is TRBV6-2 or TRBV6-3 and J usage is TRBJ1-5; D ambiguous. Germline values: CDR1 MNHEY, CDR2 SVGEGT. There are 15 residues in the CDR3. Trimming took 6 bases from V and 4 from J, leaving 16 bases between them. CDR3 DNA: TGTGCCAGCAGCCCCCCCCCAGCACTAAATCAGCCCCAGCATTTT. This translates into CASSPPPALNQPQHF.

The DNA for the CDR3 is TGTGCCAGCACCCACCCGGGGAGGACCACCTACGAGCAGTACTTC. Its translation: CASTHPGRTTYEQYF. The rearrangement uses TRBV6-6 and TRBJ2-7, with D possibly matching TRBD2 (6 bases). Germline V gene lookup returns CDR1 MNHNY and CDR2 SVGAGI (reference sequence). The CDR3 runs to 15 residues. Trimming stripped 7 bases from V and 2 bases from J, with 18 bases between.

The rearrangement uses TRBV7-3 and TRBJ2-3, with D uncertain. CDR1 and CDR2 (germline): SGHTA, FQGTGA. Deletions cut 0 bases from V and 7 bases from J, with 17 bases between. The CDR3 extends over 16 amino acids. CDR3 sequence reads: CASSLTQSAVNHTQYF. The CDR3, as DNA: TGTGCCAGCAGCTTAACCCAGAGCGCCGTCAATCATACGCAGTATTTT.

The chain employs TRBV3-1 (or the pseudogene TRBV3-2) and TRBJ1-6; 9 bases align to TRBD1. Trimming took 5 bases from V and 15 from J; bases not matched to a gene: 17. Per germline, CDR1 LGHDT and CDR2 YNNKEL (reference sequence). The CDR3 has 16 amino acids. The DNA of the CDR3 is TGTGCCAGCAGCTCGAGGACAGGGGCTTCATCTGGATGCCTCCACTTT. It is translated as CASSSRTGASSGCLHF.

The CDR3 DNA reads as TGTGCCAGCAGCCAACAGGGGCGTCAGGCTGGAAACACCATATATTTT. This sequence encodes CASSQQGRQAGNTIYF. The chain uses TRBV4-2 and TRBJ1-3, with D possibly being TRBD1 (6 bases). This CDR3 contains 16 residues. Per germline, CDR1 LGHNA and CDR2 YNFKEQ. Deletions cut 2 bases from V and 2 bases from J, with 13 bases between.

In DNA form, the CDR3 reads TGCGCCAGCAGCCGTGGACAGGGAACGGGAAACACCATATATTTT. It encodes CASSRGQGTGNTIYF. The gene calls are TRBV5-1 and TRBJ1-3, with 8 bases lining up with TRBD1. Per the germline V gene, CDR1 is SGHRS and CDR2 is YFSETQ. Losses at the gene ends were 4 bases for V and 4 bases for J; bases not matched to a gene: 7. The CDR3 runs to 15 residues. Based on the CDR3 plus reference TRBV5-1 and TRBJ1-3, the full variable domain is KAGVTQTPRYLIKTRGQQVTLSCSPISGHRSVSWYQQTPGQGLQFLFEYFSETQRNKGNFPGRFSGRQFSNSRSEMNVSTLELGDSALYLCASSRGQGTGNTIYFGEGSWLTVV.

J is TRBJ1-2 and V is TRBV6-4; 7 bases fit TRBD1. V shed 8 bases and J 2 bases; nucleotides not matched to a gene: 20. Germline CDR1 MRHNA, CDR2 SNTAGT. This CDR3 contains 18 residues. The CDR3 loop is CASSMFVLRDSSNYGYTF. The CDR3 DNA reads TGTGCCAGCTCGATGTTTGTCTTGAGGGACAGCTCAAACTATGGCTACACCTTC.

The J gene is TRBJ2-4, the V gene TRBV4-3; 11 positions agree with TRBD2. The CDR3 has 14 amino acids. Germline loops: CDR1 LGHNA, CDR2 YSLEER. Losses at the gene ends were 2 bases for V and 6 bases for J; bases not matched to a gene: 0. The CDR3 protein is CASSQTSGGNIQYF. The CDR3 DNA is TGCGCCAGCAGCCAAACTAGCGGGGGAAACATTCAGTACTTC.

This chain connects TRBV5-1 to TRBJ1-2; D might be TRBD1 (5 bases). Germline lookup yields CDR1 SGHRS and CDR2 YFSETQ. This CDR3 has 16 amino acids. V dropped 0 bases and J dropped 6 bases, with 18 bases sitting between them. CDR3 residues: CASSLANRIGVDGYTF. In nucleotides, the CDR3 is TGCGCCAGCAGCTTGGCCAACAGGATTGGAGTGGATGGCTACACCTTC. Full variable domain (remainder filled in from reference TRBV5-1 and TRBJ1-2): KAGVTQTPRYLIKTRGQQVTLSCSPISGHRSVSWYQQTPGQGLQFLFEYFSETQRNKGNFPGRFSGRQFSNSRSEMNVSTLELGDSALYLCASSLANRIGVDGYTFGSGTRLTVV.

This chain links TRBV5-1 with TRBJ2-7, with 11 bases identical to TRBD2. Germline V gene data show CDR1 as SGHRS and CDR2 as YFSETQ. This CDR3 is built from 15 residues. The ends lost 0 bases at V and 3 bases at J; junction bases unmatched: 2. This CDR3 reads CASSLVAGGNYEQYF. The CDR3 DNA reads TGCGCCAGCAGCTTGGTAGCGGGGGGGAACTACGAGCAGTACTTC.

The V gene is TRBV6-5, the J gene TRBJ1-2, with D unclear. V dropped 5 bases and J dropped 1 base, with 8 bases sitting between them. Germline V gene sequence: CDR1 MNHEY, CDR2 SVGAGI. The CDR3 sequence is 13 residues long. Here the CDR3 reads CASSIQVNYGYTF. DNA for the CDR3: TGTGCCAGCAGTATCCAGGTTAACTATGGCTACACCTTC.

The chain employs TRBV3-1 (or the pseudogene TRBV3-2) and TRBJ1-4; TRBD1 is a possible D gene (5 bases). The CDR3 sequence is 15 residues long. V was pared by 4 bases and J by 7 bases, with 16 bases between. Germline values: CDR1 LGHDT, CDR2 YNNKEL (reference sequence). CDR3 coding DNA: TGTGCCAGCAGCCGCATCGGGGGGGTAGGTGAAAAACTGTTTTTT. It yields the protein CASSRIGGVGEKLFF.

The chain joins TRBV29-1 to TRBJ2-5; TRBD1 might be the D (5 bases). V gave up 4 bases and J gave up 2 bases, with 8 bases separating them. Germline CDR1 is SQVTM and CDR2 is ANQGSEA. This CDR3 contains 12 residues. This chain's CDR3 is CSVGGQQETQYF. CDR3 DNA sequence: TGCAGCGTTGGCGGACAACAAGAGACCCAGTACTTC.

This sequence joins TRBV30 and TRBJ2-1; a possible D gene is TRBD1 (5 bases). Germline assignment: CDR1 GTSNPN and CDR2 SVGIG (reference sequence). The V end lost 2 bases, the J end lost 7 bases, and 18 bases lay between the germline ends. This CDR3 is 15 amino acids long. CDR3 coding DNA: TGTGCCTGGAGTCTCAGGGCCCCCCCGCGGAATGAGCAGTTCTTC. Translation gives CAWSLRAPPRNEQFF.